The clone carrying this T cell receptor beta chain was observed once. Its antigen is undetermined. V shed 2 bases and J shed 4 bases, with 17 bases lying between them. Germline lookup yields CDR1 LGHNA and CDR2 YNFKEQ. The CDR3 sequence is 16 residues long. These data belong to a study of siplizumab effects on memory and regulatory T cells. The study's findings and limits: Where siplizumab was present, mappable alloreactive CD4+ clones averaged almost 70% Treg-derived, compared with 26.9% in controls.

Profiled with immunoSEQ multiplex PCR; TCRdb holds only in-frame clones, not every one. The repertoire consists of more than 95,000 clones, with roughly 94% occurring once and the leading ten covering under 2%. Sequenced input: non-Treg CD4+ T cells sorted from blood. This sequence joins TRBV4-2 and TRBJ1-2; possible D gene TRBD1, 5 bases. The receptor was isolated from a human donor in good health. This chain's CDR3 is CASSQRVGDGIYGYTF. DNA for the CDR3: TGTGCCAGCAGCCAAAGGGTGGGGGACGGGATCTATGGCTACACCTTC.